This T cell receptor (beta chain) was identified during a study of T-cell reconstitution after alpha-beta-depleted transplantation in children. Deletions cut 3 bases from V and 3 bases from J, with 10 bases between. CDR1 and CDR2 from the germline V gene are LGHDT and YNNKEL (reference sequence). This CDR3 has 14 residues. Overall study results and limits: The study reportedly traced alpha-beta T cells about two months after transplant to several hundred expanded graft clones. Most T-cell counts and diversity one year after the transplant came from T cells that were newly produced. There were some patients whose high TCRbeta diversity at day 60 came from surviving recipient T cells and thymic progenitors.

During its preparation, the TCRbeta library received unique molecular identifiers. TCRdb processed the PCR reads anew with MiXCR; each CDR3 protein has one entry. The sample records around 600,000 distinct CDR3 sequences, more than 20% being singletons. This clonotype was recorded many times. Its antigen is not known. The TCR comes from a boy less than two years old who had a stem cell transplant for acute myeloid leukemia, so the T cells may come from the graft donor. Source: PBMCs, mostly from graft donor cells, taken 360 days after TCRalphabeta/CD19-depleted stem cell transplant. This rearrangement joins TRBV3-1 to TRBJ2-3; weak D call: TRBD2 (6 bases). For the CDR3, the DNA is TGTGCCAGCAGCCATGAGGGGAGGACAGATACGCAGTATTTT. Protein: CASSHEGRTDTQYF.